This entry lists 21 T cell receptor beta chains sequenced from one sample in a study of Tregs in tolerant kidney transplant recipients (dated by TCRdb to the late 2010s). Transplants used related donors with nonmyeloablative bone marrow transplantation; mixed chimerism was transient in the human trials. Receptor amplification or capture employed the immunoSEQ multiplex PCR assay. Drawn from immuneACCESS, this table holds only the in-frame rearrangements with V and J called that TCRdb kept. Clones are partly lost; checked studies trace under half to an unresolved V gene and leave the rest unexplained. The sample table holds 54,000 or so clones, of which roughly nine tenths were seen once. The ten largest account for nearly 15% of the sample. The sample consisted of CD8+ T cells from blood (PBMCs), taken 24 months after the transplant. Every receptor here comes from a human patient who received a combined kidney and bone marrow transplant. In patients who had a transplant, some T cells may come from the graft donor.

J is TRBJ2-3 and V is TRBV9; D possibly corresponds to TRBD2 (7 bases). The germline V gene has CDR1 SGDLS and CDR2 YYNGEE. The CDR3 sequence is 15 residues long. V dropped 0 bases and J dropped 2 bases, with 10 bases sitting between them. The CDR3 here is CASSVGGGFTDTQYF. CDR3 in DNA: TGTGCCAGCAGCGTAGGGGGGGGCTTCACAGATACGCAGTATTTT.

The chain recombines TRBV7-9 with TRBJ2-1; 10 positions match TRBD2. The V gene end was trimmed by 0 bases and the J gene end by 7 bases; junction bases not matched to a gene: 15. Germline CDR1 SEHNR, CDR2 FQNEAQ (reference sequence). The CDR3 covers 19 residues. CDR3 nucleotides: TGTGCCAGCAGCTTAGCGATATTAGCGGGAGGTTCCGGGTTTAATGAGCAGTTCTTC. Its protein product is CASSLAILAGGSGFNEQFF.

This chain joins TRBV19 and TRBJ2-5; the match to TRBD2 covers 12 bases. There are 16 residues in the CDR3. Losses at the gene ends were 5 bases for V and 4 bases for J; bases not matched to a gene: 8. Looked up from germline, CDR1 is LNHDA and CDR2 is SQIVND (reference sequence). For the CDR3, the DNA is TGTGCCAGTAGTTCTCCGTGGGGACTAGCGGGAGAGACCCAGTACTTC. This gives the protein CASSSPWGLAGETQYF.

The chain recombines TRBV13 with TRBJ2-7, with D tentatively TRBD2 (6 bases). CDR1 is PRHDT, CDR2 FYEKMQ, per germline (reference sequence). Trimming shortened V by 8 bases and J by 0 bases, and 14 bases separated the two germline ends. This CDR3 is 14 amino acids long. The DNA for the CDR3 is TGTGCCAGCCGGAAGGAGGGCCCCTCCTACGAGCAGTACTTC. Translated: CASRKEGPSYEQYF.

The CDR3 loop reads CASSSLGNPGDIQYF. The CDR3 DNA reads TGTGCCAGCAGCTCCTTGGGGAACCCCGGGGACATTCAGTACTTC. This chain uses TRBV7-9 with TRBJ2-4; D is perhaps TRBD2 (5 bases). The V and J ends lost 4 bases and 8 bases respectively, with 18 bases between them. The CDR3 covers 15 residues. Germline CDR1 and CDR2: SEHNR and FQNEAQ (reference sequence).

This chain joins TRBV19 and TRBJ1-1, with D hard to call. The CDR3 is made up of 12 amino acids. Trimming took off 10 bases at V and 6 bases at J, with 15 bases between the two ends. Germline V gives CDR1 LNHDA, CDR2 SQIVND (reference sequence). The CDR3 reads CATSGPAPEAFF. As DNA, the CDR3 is TGTGCCACCTCAGGCCCCGCCCCTGAAGCTTTCTTT.

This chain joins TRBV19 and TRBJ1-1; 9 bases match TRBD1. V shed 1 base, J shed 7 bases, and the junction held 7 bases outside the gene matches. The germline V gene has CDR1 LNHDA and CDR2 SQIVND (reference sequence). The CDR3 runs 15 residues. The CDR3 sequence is CASSIGTGGRSEAFF. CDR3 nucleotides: TGTGCCAGTAGTATAGGCACAGGGGGCCGGAGTGAAGCTTTCTTT.

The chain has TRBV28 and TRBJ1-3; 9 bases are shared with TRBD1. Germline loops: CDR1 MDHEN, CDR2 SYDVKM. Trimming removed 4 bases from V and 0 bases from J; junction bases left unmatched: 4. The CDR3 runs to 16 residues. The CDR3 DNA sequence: TGTGCCAGCAGTTCCGGGACAGGGCTCTCTGGAAACACCATATATTTT. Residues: CASSSGTGLSGNTIYF.

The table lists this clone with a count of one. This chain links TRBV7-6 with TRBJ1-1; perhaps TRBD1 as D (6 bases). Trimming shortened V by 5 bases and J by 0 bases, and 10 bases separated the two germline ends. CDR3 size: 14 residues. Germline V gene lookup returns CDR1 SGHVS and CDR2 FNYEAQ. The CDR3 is CASSQQGLNTEAFF. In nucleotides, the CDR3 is TGTGCCAGCAGCCAACAGGGTTTGAACACTGAAGCTTTCTTT.

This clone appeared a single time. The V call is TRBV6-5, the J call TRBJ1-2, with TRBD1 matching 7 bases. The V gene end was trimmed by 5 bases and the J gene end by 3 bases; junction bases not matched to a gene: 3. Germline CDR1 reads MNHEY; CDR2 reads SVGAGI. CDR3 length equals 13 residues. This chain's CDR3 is CASSRGQHYGYTF. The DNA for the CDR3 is TGTGCCAGCAGTCGGGGACAGCACTATGGCTACACCTTC.

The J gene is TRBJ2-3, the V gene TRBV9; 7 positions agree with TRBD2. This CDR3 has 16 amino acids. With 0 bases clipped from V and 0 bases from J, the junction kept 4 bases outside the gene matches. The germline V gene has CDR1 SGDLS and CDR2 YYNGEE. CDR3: CASSVVSGTSTDTQYF. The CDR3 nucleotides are TGTGCCAGCAGCGTAGTCAGCGGGACTAGCACAGATACGCAGTATTTT.

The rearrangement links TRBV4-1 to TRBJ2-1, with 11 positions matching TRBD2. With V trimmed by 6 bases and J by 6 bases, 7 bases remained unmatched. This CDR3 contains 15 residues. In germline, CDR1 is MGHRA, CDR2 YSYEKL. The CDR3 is CASSLTSGRFNEQFF. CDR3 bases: TGCGCCAGCAGTCTAACTAGCGGGAGATTCAATGAGCAGTTCTTC.

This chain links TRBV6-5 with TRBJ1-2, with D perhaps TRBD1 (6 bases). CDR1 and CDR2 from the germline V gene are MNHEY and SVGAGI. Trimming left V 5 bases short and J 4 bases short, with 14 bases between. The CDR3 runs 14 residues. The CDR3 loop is CASSRLTGFYGYTF. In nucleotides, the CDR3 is TGTGCCAGCAGTCGCCTCACAGGGTTCTATGGCTACACCTTC.

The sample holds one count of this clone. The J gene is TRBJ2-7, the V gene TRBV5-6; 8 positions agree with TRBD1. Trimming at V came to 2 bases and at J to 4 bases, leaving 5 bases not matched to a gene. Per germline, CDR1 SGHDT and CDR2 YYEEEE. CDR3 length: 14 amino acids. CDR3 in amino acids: CASSFRTGWYEQYF. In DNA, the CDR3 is TGTGCCAGCAGCTTTAGGACAGGGTGGTACGAGCAGTACTTC.

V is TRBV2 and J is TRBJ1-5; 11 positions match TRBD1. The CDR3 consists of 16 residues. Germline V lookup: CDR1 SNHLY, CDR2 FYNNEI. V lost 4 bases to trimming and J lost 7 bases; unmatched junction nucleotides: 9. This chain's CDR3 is CASSVSGQGVLQPQHF. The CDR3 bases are TGTGCCAGCAGTGTGTCGGGACAGGGGGTTTTACAGCCCCAGCATTTT.

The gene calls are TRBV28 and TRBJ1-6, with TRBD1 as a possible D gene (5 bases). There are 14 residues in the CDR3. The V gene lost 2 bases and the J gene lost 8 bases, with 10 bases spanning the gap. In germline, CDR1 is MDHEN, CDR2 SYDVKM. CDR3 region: CASSLQGDYSPLHF. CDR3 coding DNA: TGTGCCAGCAGTTTACAAGGGGATTATTCACCCCTCCACTTT.

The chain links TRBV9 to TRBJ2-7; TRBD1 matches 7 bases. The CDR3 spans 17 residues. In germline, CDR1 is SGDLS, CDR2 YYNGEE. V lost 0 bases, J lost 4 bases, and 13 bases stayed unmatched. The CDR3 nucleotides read TGTGCCAGCAGCGTAGACCCAGACCCAACGACAGGGTACGAGCAGTACTTC. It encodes CASSVDPDPTTGYEQYF.

CDR3 nucleotides: TGTGCCAGCAGTTTTGGACAGCGCTATGGCTACACCTTC. Its protein is CASSFGQRYGYTF. The chain employs TRBV27 and TRBJ1-2; perhaps TRBD1 as D (6 bases). Trimming stripped 3 bases from V and 4 bases from J, with 9 bases between. Per germline, CDR1 MNHEY and CDR2 SMNVEV (reference sequence). The CDR3 is made up of 13 amino acids.

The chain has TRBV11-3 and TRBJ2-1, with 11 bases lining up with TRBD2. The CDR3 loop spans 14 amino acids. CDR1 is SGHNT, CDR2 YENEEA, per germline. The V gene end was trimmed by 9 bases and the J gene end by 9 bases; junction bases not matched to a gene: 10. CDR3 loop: CASIAGGPLGEQFF. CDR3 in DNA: TGTGCCAGTATAGCGGGAGGGCCTCTAGGTGAGCAGTTCTTC.

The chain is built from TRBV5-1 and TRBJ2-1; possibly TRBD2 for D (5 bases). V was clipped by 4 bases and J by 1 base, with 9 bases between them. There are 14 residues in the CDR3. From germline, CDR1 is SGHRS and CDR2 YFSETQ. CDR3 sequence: CASSPRTSYNEQFF. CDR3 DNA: TGCGCCAGCAGCCCGCGGACTTCCTACAATGAGCAGTTCTTC.

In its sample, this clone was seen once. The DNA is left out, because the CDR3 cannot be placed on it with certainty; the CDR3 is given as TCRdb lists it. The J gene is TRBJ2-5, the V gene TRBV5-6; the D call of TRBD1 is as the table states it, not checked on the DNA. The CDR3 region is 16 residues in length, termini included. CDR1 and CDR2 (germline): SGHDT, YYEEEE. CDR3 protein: CASSLFFGRGRETQYF.